This is a list of T cell receptor beta chains from one sample in a study of T-cell memory formation after mild COVID-19. TCRdb fed the 5' RACE reads into MiXCR, producing one record per CDR3 protein. The sample contains tens of thousands of distinct CDR3 sequences, 9.3% of which appear only once. The sample was PBMCs or a T cell subset sorted from them (not recorded which). The receptors derive from a man between 18 and 35 years old who had mild COVID-19 (a few samples of this study predate the infection). Cell type and time point are not known. Each CDR3 is given with its conserved first and last residue. Fields, in order: V gene, J gene, clone size, D gene, CDR3 protein, CDR3 DNA. A D gene is named only where the DNA matches it firmly. Expanded clones get a size class; other rows say once, few or many, or leave the size out.

v_call: TRBV7-2; j_call: TRBJ2-3; clone_size: many; d_call: TRBD2; cdr3_aa: CASSFGGATDTQYF; cdr3_nt: TGTGCCAGCAGCTTCGGGGGGGCCACAGATACGCAGTATTTT
v_call: TRBV7-2; j_call: TRBJ1-3; clone_size: NA; d_call: TRBD1; cdr3_aa: CASSPRGGGLSGNTIYF; cdr3_nt: TGTGCCAGCAGCCCCAGGGGAGGGGGCCTCTCTGGAAACACCATATATTTT
v_call: TRBV6-1; j_call: TRBJ1-6; clone_size: few; d_call: NA; cdr3_aa: CALTRRSYNSPLHF; cdr3_nt: TGTGCCTTGACACGTCGCTCCTATAATTCACCCCTCCACTTT
v_call: TRBV18; j_call: TRBJ2-7; clone_size: few; d_call: TRBD2; cdr3_aa: CASGPGLALYEQYF; cdr3_nt: TGTGCCAGCGGCCCGGGACTAGCGTTGTACGAGCAGTACTTC
v_call: TRBV12-3/TRBV12-4; j_call: TRBJ2-2; clone_size: few; d_call: NA; cdr3_aa: CASSLLRGTGELFF; cdr3_nt: TGTGCCAGCAGTTTATTACGGGGCACCGGGGAGCTGTTTTTT
v_call: TRBV12-3/TRBV12-4; j_call: TRBJ1-3; clone_size: NA; d_call: NA; cdr3_aa: CASSLRKGAIYF; cdr3_nt: TGTGCCAGCAGTTTAAGGAAGGGGGCCATATATTTT
v_call: TRBV5-4; j_call: TRBJ2-5; clone_size: many; d_call: NA; cdr3_aa: CASKGGETQYF; cdr3_nt: TGTGCCAGTAAAGGGGGGGAGACCCAGTACTTC
v_call: TRBV29-1; j_call: TRBJ2-5; clone_size: many; d_call: TRBD2; cdr3_aa: CSVGAGGPETQYF; cdr3_nt: TGCAGCGTGGGAGCGGGGGGGCCCGAGACCCAGTACTTC
v_call: TRBV12-3/TRBV12-4; j_call: TRBJ2-5; clone_size: many; d_call: NA; cdr3_aa: CASSSTGLPQVQYF; cdr3_nt: TGTGCCAGCAGTTCCACGGGACTCCCCCAGGTCCAGTACTTC
v_call: TRBV6-1; j_call: TRBJ1-1; clone_size: few; d_call: TRBD1; cdr3_aa: CASSLTGVSTEAFF; cdr3_nt: TGTGCCAGCAGCCTGACAGGGGTGAGCACTGAAGCTTTCTTT
v_call: TRBV7-8; j_call: TRBJ2-1; clone_size: many; d_call: NA; cdr3_aa: CASSLTSWEQFF; cdr3_nt: TGTGCCAGCAGCTTAACATCATGGGAGCAGTTCTTC
v_call: TRBV7-2; j_call: TRBJ2-1; clone_size: few; d_call: NA; cdr3_aa: CASSLVGSGAQTEQFF; cdr3_nt: TGTGCCAGCAGCTTAGTTGGGTCAGGGGCCCAGACTGAGCAGTTCTTC
v_call: TRBV5-4; j_call: TRBJ1-4; clone_size: NA; d_call: TRBD1; cdr3_aa: CASSLNRGTNEKLFF; cdr3_nt: TGTGCCAGCAGCTTGAACAGGGGTACTAATGAAAAACTGTTTTTT
v_call: TRBV6-2/TRBV6-3; j_call: TRBJ2-1; clone_size: many; d_call: NA; cdr3_aa: CASSSIAQGNEQFF; cdr3_nt: TGTGCCAGCAGCTCCATTGCCCAGGGAAATGAGCAGTTCTTC
v_call: TRBV6-5; j_call: TRBJ1-1; clone_size: few; d_call: NA; cdr3_aa: CATLTPGTEAFF; cdr3_nt: TGTGCCACCCTGACCCCCGGCACTGAAGCTTTCTTT
v_call: TRBV6-5; j_call: TRBJ2-5; clone_size: NA; d_call: TRBD1; cdr3_aa: CASSYLDRGHQETQYF; cdr3_nt: TGTGCCAGCAGTTACCTAGACAGGGGGCACCAAGAGACCCAGTACTTC
v_call: TRBV7-9; j_call: TRBJ1-5; clone_size: few; d_call: NA; cdr3_aa: CASSTGNQPQHF; cdr3_nt: TGTGCCAGCAGTACCGGTAATCAGCCCCAGCATTTT
v_call: TRBV7-2; j_call: TRBJ1-5; clone_size: few; d_call: NA; cdr3_aa: CASSFLSQPQHF; cdr3_nt: TGTGCCAGCAGCTTTTTATCTCAGCCCCAGCATTTT
v_call: TRBV20-1; j_call: TRBJ2-5; clone_size: few; d_call: TRBD2; cdr3_aa: CSAIPAGGPETQYF; cdr3_nt: TGCAGTGCTATCCCGGCGGGGGGGCCGGAGACCCAGTACTTC
v_call: TRBV7-2; j_call: TRBJ2-5; clone_size: NA; d_call: NA; cdr3_aa: CASSLSPAGLETQYF; cdr3_nt: TGTGCCAGCAGCTTATCTCCTGCGGGGCTAGAGACCCAGTACTTC
v_call: TRBV6-5; j_call: TRBJ1-2; clone_size: NA; d_call: TRBD1; cdr3_aa: CASSPITGARVQYGYTF; cdr3_nt: TGTGCCAGCAGTCCAATTACAGGGGCCAGGGTCCAATATGGCTACACCTTC
v_call: TRBV6-1; j_call: TRBJ2-5; clone_size: many; d_call: TRBD1; cdr3_aa: CASSLRAGGQETQYF; cdr3_nt: TGTGCCAGCAGTCTTAGGGCAGGGGGCCAAGAGACCCAGTACTTC
v_call: TRBV5-6; j_call: TRBJ2-5; clone_size: few; d_call: NA; cdr3_aa: CASSLQMVKETQYF; cdr3_nt: TGTGCCAGCAGTCTCCAAATGGTAAAAGAGACCCAGTACTTC
v_call: TRBV6-2/TRBV6-3; j_call: TRBJ2-3; clone_size: NA; d_call: NA; cdr3_aa: CASSYTRTEADTQYF; cdr3_nt: TGTGCCAGCAGTTACACACGGACAGAGGCAGATACGCAGTATTTT
v_call: TRBV7-2; j_call: TRBJ2-5; clone_size: many; d_call: TRBD2; cdr3_aa: CASSLRRGEETQYF; cdr3_nt: TGTGCCAGCAGCTTAAGGCGGGGGGAAGAGACCCAGTACTTC
v_call: TRBV5-6; j_call: TRBJ2-1; clone_size: NA; d_call: TRBD2; cdr3_aa: CASSSQRRGNYNEQFF; cdr3_nt: TGTGCCAGCAGCTCGCAGCGGCGGGGGAATTACAATGAGCAGTTCTTC
v_call: TRBV10-3; j_call: TRBJ2-5; clone_size: NA; d_call: TRBD2; cdr3_aa: CAIRKAGGETQYF; cdr3_nt: TGTGCCATCAGGAAAGCGGGGGGGGAGACCCAGTACTTC
v_call: TRBV7-2; j_call: TRBJ1-1; clone_size: NA; d_call: NA; cdr3_aa: CASSLSAVPGAFF; cdr3_nt: TGTGCCAGCAGCCTAAGTGCGGTCCCGGGGGCTTTCTTT
v_call: TRBV5-1; j_call: TRBJ2-5; clone_size: NA; d_call: NA; cdr3_aa: CASSLGRGGRETQYF; cdr3_nt: TGCGCCAGCAGCTTAGGAAGGGGGGGACGGGAGACCCAGTACTTC
v_call: TRBV12-3/TRBV12-4; j_call: TRBJ1-2; clone_size: NA; d_call: NA; cdr3_aa: CASSSNGFGGYTF; cdr3_nt: TGTGCCAGCAGTTCCAATGGTTTCGGTGGCTACACCTTC
v_call: TRBV20-1; j_call: TRBJ1-2; clone_size: NA; d_call: NA; cdr3_aa: CSARDLGLYGYTF; cdr3_nt: TGCAGTGCTAGAGATTTGGGCCTGTATGGCTACACCTTC
v_call: TRBV10-3; j_call: TRBJ1-6; clone_size: few; d_call: NA; cdr3_aa: CAIRPGARSPLHF; cdr3_nt: TGTGCCATCAGGCCAGGGGCTCGCTCACCCCTCCACTTT
v_call: TRBV4-1; j_call: TRBJ2-5; clone_size: few; d_call: NA; cdr3_aa: CASSQDPGQQYQETQYF; cdr3_nt: TGCGCCAGCAGCCAAGATCCGGGACAACAGTACCAAGAGACCCAGTACTTC
v_call: TRBV6-5; j_call: TRBJ1-5; clone_size: NA; d_call: NA; cdr3_aa: CASSRRRNSNQPQHF; cdr3_nt: TGTGCCAGCAGCCGTCGACGAAATAGCAATCAGCCCCAGCATTTT
v_call: TRBV11-2; j_call: TRBJ2-5; clone_size: few; d_call: TRBD2; cdr3_aa: CASSLGVSGGDRETQYF; cdr3_nt: TGTGCCAGCAGCTTAGGGGTTAGCGGGGGAGACCGCGAGACCCAGTACTTC
v_call: TRBV4-2; j_call: TRBJ2-1; clone_size: many; d_call: TRBD2; cdr3_aa: CASSQNLPSGGYNEQFF; cdr3_nt: TGTGCCAGCAGCCAAAACTTACCTAGCGGGGGATACAATGAGCAGTTCTTC
v_call: TRBV7-2; j_call: TRBJ2-1; clone_size: few; d_call: NA; cdr3_aa: CASSLASGFYNEQFF; cdr3_nt: TGTGCCAGCAGCTTAGCTTCGGGGTTTTACAATGAGCAGTTCTTC
v_call: TRBV7-2; j_call: TRBJ2-1; clone_size: few; d_call: NA; cdr3_aa: CASSSYGGRGNEQFF; cdr3_nt: TGTGCCAGCAGCTCTTACGGTGGACGGGGCAATGAGCAGTTCTTC
v_call: TRBV5-8; j_call: TRBJ2-3; clone_size: NA; d_call: NA; cdr3_aa: CASSLGTFTDTQYF; cdr3_nt: TGTGCCAGCAGCTTGGGCACCTTCACAGATACGCAGTATTTT
v_call: TRBV29-1; j_call: TRBJ2-7; clone_size: NA; d_call: NA; cdr3_aa: CSANSGTNEQYF; cdr3_nt: TGCAGCGCTAACTCAGGTACCAACGAGCAGTACTTC
v_call: TRBV5-1; j_call: TRBJ2-7; clone_size: few; d_call: NA; cdr3_aa: CASSLETVSSYEQYF; cdr3_nt: TGCGCCAGCAGCTTGGAAACCGTCTCCTCCTACGAGCAGTACTTC
v_call: TRBV5-1; j_call: TRBJ2-3; clone_size: NA; d_call: NA; cdr3_aa: CASSLGPAAGSTDTQYF; cdr3_nt: TGCGCCAGCAGCTTGGGACCTGCGGCCGGCTCGACAGATACGCAGTATTTT
v_call: TRBV4-2; j_call: TRBJ1-2; clone_size: NA; d_call: NA; cdr3_aa: CASSQGGDYGYTF; cdr3_nt: TGTGCCAGCAGCCAGGGGGGGGACTATGGCTACACCTTC
v_call: TRBV12-3/TRBV12-4; j_call: TRBJ2-5; clone_size: few; d_call: TRBD1; cdr3_aa: CASNLNRGETQYF; cdr3_nt: TGTGCCAGCAACCTGAACAGGGGAGAGACCCAGTACTTC
v_call: TRBV5-4; j_call: TRBJ2-1; clone_size: few; d_call: NA; cdr3_aa: CASTPRGNWAGASEQFF; cdr3_nt: TGTGCCAGCACCCCGCGGGGTAACTGGGCCGGGGCAAGTGAGCAGTTCTTC
v_call: TRBV4-2; j_call: TRBJ2-1; clone_size: NA; d_call: NA; cdr3_aa: CASSQVEGGDAYNEQFF; cdr3_nt: TGTGCCAGCAGCCAAGTAGAGGGCGGCGATGCCTACAATGAGCAGTTCTTC
v_call: TRBV7-2; j_call: TRBJ2-5; clone_size: NA; d_call: NA; cdr3_aa: CASSWGLETQYF; cdr3_nt: TGTGCCAGCAGCTGGGGGCTGGAGACCCAGTACTTC
v_call: TRBV7-2; j_call: TRBJ2-5; clone_size: NA; d_call: TRBD1; cdr3_aa: CASSLVPGQGETQYF; cdr3_nt: TGTGCCAGCAGCTTAGTCCCCGGACAGGGTGAGACCCAGTACTTC
v_call: TRBV7-2; j_call: TRBJ1-5; clone_size: few; d_call: NA; cdr3_aa: CASTDGSWQPQHF; cdr3_nt: TGTGCCAGCACCGACGGGAGCTGGCAGCCCCAGCATTTT
v_call: TRBV5-1; j_call: TRBJ2-2; clone_size: many; d_call: NA; cdr3_aa: CASSLAGLFTGELFF; cdr3_nt: TGCGCCAGCAGCTTGGCCGGCCTATTCACCGGGGAGCTGTTTTTT
v_call: TRBV7-2; j_call: TRBJ2-3; clone_size: many; d_call: NA; cdr3_aa: CASSSNAYSSTDTQYF; cdr3_nt: TGTGCCAGCAGCTCCAACGCTTATTCTAGCACAGATACGCAGTATTTT
v_call: TRBV4-3; j_call: TRBJ2-2; clone_size: many; d_call: TRBD2; cdr3_aa: CASSQRSGDTGELFF; cdr3_nt: TGCGCCAGCAGCCAAAGAAGCGGGGACACCGGGGAGCTGTTTTTT
v_call: TRBV7-2; j_call: TRBJ2-6; clone_size: few; d_call: NA; cdr3_aa: CASSLGLSGANVLTF; cdr3_nt: TGTGCCAGCAGCTTGGGGCTTTCTGGGGCCAACGTCCTGACTTTC
v_call: TRBV7-2; j_call: TRBJ1-6; clone_size: NA; d_call: TRBD1; cdr3_aa: CASSQQGALNSPLHF; cdr3_nt: TGTGCCAGCAGTCAACAGGGGGCTCTTAATTCACCCCTCCACTTT
v_call: TRBV10-3; j_call: TRBJ2-3; clone_size: few; d_call: TRBD2; cdr3_aa: CAISDFERGGLKDTQYF; cdr3_nt: TGTGCCATCAGTGATTTCGAGCGGGGGGGCCTCAAAGATACGCAGTATTTT